A single sample is the source of the 19 T cell receptor beta chains below, sequenced in a study of PD-1 blockade in classical Hodgkin lymphoma. Autologous stem cell transplantation was followed by relapse in every patient, and brentuximab vedotin exposure varied. Using immunoSEQ multiplex PCR, the repertoire was profiled, and TCRdb retains in-frame clones only, with some absent. The repertoire holds roughly 150,000 clones, with about 78% as singletons. Source: peripheral blood mononuclear cells (PBMCs), taken before the second cycle of nivolumab. The receptors derive from a human donor with classical Hodgkin lymphoma.

V gene TRBV5-1 combines with J gene TRBJ2-7; D is unclear. CDR1 and CDR2 from the germline V gene are SGHRS and YFSETQ. V was shortened by 0 bases and J by 0 bases, with 13 bases between the two germline ends. The CDR3 runs to 16 residues. CDR3 bases: TGCGCCAGCAGCTTGGGCCCGCTGCGGAGCTCCTACGAGCAGTACTTC. Its protein is CASSLGPLRSSYEQYF.

The gene calls are TRBV19 and TRBJ2-1, with 9 bases matching TRBD1. J gave up 4 bases and V 3 bases, and 4 bases lay outside the gene matches. The length of the CDR3 is 15 residues. CDR1 is LNHDA, CDR2 SQIVND, per germline (reference sequence). The CDR3 here is CASSIGTGKYNEQFF. The CDR3 DNA sequence: TGTGCCAGTAGTATCGGGACAGGGAAATACAATGAGCAGTTCTTC.

The chain combines TRBV27 with TRBJ2-1; tentative D call: TRBD1 (6 bases). CDR3 length: 17 amino acids. CDR1 MNHEY and CDR2 SMNVEV come from the germline V gene (reference sequence). V was pared by 7 bases and J by 4 bases, with 23 bases between. CDR3: CASTPSRFTGRYNEQFF. DNA of the CDR3: TGTGCCAGCACCCCTAGTCGATTTACAGGGAGATACAATGAGCAGTTCTTC.

In its sample, this clone was seen a few times. V and J are TRBV7-2 and TRBJ2-7; weak D call: TRBD2 (7 bases). V lost 7 bases to trimming and J lost 1 base, with 14 bases between them. Per the germline V gene, CDR1 is SGHTA and CDR2 is FQGNSA. The CDR3 has 14 amino acids. CDR3 region: CASTPGGQSYEQYF. CDR3 bases: TGTGCCAGCACCCCGGGGGGCCAATCCTACGAGCAGTACTTC.

This rearrangement joins TRBV9 to TRBJ2-3; D gene unclear. CDR1 and CDR2 (germline): SGDLS, YYNGEE. The V gene lost 0 bases and the J gene lost 0 bases, with 8 bases spanning the gap. The CDR3 runs to 15 residues. This CDR3 is CASSVGSESTDTQYF. The CDR3 DNA is TGTGCCAGCAGCGTAGGAAGTGAGAGCACAGATACGCAGTATTTT.

Turning to this clone: At one of its ends the junction is not consistent with the germline gene, which may arise from a read error. V is TRBV30 and J is TRBJ1-4; D ambiguous. In germline, CDR1 is GTSNPN, CDR2 SVGIG (reference sequence). This CDR3 has 14 residues. The CDR3 bases are TGTGCCTGGAGTGTACTGAGAACTAAGGAAAAACTGTTTTTT. Residues: CAWSVLRTKEKLFF.

This clone was observed many times. The genes are TRBV4-3 and TRBJ2-7; D ambiguous. Trimming left V 1 base short and J 7 bases short, with 11 bases between. The CDR3 has 13 residues. Germline V CDR1 and CDR2: LGHNA, YSLEER. CDR3 protein: CASSQAPSREQYF. CDR3 bases: TGCGCCAGCAGCCAAGCCCCCTCGAGGGAGCAGTACTTC.

The gene calls are TRBV12-5 and TRBJ2-7; unclear D gene. Trimming shortened V by 1 base and J by 4 bases, and 2 bases separated the two germline ends. Germline V lookup: CDR1 LGHNT, CDR2 FRNRAP. The CDR3 is 11 residues long. The CDR3 DNA reads TGTGCTAGTGGTTTGGGATACGAGCAGTACTTC. This codes for CASGLGYEQYF.

Details on this clone: The sample holds other DNA sequences that translate to the same CDR3. CDR3 nucleotide sequence: TGCGCCAGCAGTGGAGGGGGGGCGAACACCGGGGAGCTGTTTTTT. Translation gives CASSGGGANTGELFF. V gene TRBV5-1 combines with J gene TRBJ2-2; possibly TRBD2 for D (7 bases). Between the trimmed V and J ends, which lost 5 bases and 0 bases, there was a span of 11 bases. CDR1 and CDR2 (germline): SGHRS, YFSETQ. CDR3 length: 15 amino acids.

This clone was found a few times. This chain joins TRBV5-4 and TRBJ2-5; the D call may be TRBD1 or TRBD2 (5 bases each). Germline V lookup: CDR1 SGHNT, CDR2 YYREEE (reference sequence). The CDR3 consists of 14 residues. The ends were cut back, 0 bases at V and 3 bases at J, with 9 bases in the middle. The CDR3 DNA is TGTGCCAGCAGCTTGGCCGGGACCGAAGAGACCCAGTACTTC. Translated: CASSLAGTEETQYF. Full variable domain (outside the CDR3, taken from reference TRBV5-4 and TRBJ2-5): ETGVTQSPTHLIKTRGQQVTLRCSSQSGHNTVSWYQQALGQGPQFIFQYYREEENGRGNFPPRFSGLQFPNYSSELNVNALELDDSALYLCASSLAGTEETQYFGPGTRLLVL.

To note about this clone: A read error is possible here, since a much larger clone lies one base away. The chain combines TRBV7-6 with TRBJ2-3; D not certain. V lost 6 bases, J lost 2 bases, and 3 bases lay in between. Germline assignment: CDR1 SGHVS and CDR2 FNYEAQ. The CDR3 is 11 amino acids. CDR3 amino acids: CASSPTDTQYF. In DNA form, the CDR3 reads TGTGCCAGCAGTCCCACAGATACGCAGTATTTT.

V is TRBV11-2 and J is TRBJ1-6; D perhaps matches TRBD1 (6 bases). Germline V gives CDR1 SGHAT, CDR2 FQNNGV. With 5 bases removed from V and 7 bases from J, the gap between germline ends came to 15 bases. The CDR3 length is 15 residues. The CDR3 protein is CASSPGQWGNSPLHF. The DNA of the CDR3 is TGTGCCAGCAGCCCAGGACAGTGGGGAAATTCACCCCTCCACTTT. The whole variable domain, remainder taken from reference TRBV11-2 and TRBJ1-6, is EAGVAQSPRYKIIEKRQSVAFWCNPISGHATLYWYQQILGQGPKLLIQFQNNGVVDDSQLPKDRFSAERLKGVDSTLKIQPAKLEDSAVYLCASSPGQWGNSPLHFGNGTRLTVT.

This chain links TRBV21-1 with TRBJ2-2; the table's D gene call, TRBD1, was not cross checked with the DNA. TRBV21-1 is assigned pseudogene status. The CDR3 is 16 amino acids. CDR3 sequence: CASSRGDRGIDGELFF. In nucleotides, the CDR3 is TGTGCCAGCTCAAGGGGGGACAGGGGGATAGACGGGGAGCTGTTTTTT.

The chain has TRBV19 and TRBJ1-1, with 7 positions matching TRBD1. The V gene end was trimmed by 0 bases and the J gene end by 5 bases; junction bases not matched to a gene: 12. Germline V lookup: CDR1 LNHDA, CDR2 SQIVND (reference sequence). This CDR3 has 17 residues. The chain's CDR3 is CASSIDHTRQGLTEAFF. The CDR3 region has the DNA TGTGCCAGTAGTATAGATCATACCCGACAGGGATTGACTGAAGCTTTCTTT.

This chain joins TRBV7-9 and TRBJ2-1, with 10 bases that match TRBD2. J lost 9 bases, V lost 4 bases, and 9 bases had no gene match. Germline values: CDR1 SEHNR, CDR2 FQNEAQ (reference sequence). The CDR3 totals 15 residues. The CDR3 DNA sequence: TGTGCCAGCAGCTGGTTCGGGCTAGCGGGAGTTGAGCAGTTCTTC. Residues: CASSWFGLAGVEQFF.

The chain has TRBV27 and TRBJ2-1, with 7 positions matching TRBD1. Germline V CDR1 and CDR2: MNHEY, SMNVEV (reference sequence). The CDR3 length is 15 residues. V lost 7 bases, J lost 6 bases, and 12 bases stayed unmatched. CDR3 protein: CASNKNRDRPNEQFF. The DNA of the CDR3 is TGTGCCAGCAACAAAAACCGGGACAGACCCAATGAGCAGTTCTTC.

The chain has TRBV10-3 and TRBJ1-4; D possibly corresponds to TRBD1 (5 bases). This CDR3 region has 15 residues. Between the trimmed V and J ends, which lost 2 bases and 7 bases, there was a span of 14 bases. From germline, CDR1 is ENHRY and CDR2 SYGVKD. In DNA, the CDR3 is TGTGCCATCAGTGAGCGGGACGGCAACACTGAAAAACTGTTTTTT. Its translation: CAISERDGNTEKLFF.

V and J are TRBV5-4 and TRBJ2-4; 9 bases match TRBD2. With 1 base clipped from V and 9 bases from J, the junction kept 14 bases outside the gene matches. Germline assignment: CDR1 SGHNT and CDR2 YYREEE (reference sequence). The CDR3 consists of 17 residues. The CDR3 bases are TGTGCCAGCAGCTTGTCGGCGGGAGGGCGTCAAGTTGGCATTCAGTACTTC. Encoded protein: CASSLSAGGRQVGIQYF.

The rearrangement joins TRBV11-2 to TRBJ2-7; 7 bases align to TRBD1. In germline, CDR1 is SGHAT, CDR2 FQNNGV. V lost 5 bases to trimming and J lost 2 bases; unmatched junction nucleotides: 12. CDR3 size: 16 residues. The CDR3 loop is CASSPRDSSDAYEQYF. The CDR3 DNA sequence: TGTGCCAGCAGCCCGAGGGACAGTTCCGACGCCTACGAGCAGTACTTC. The full variable domain, rest sourced from reference TRBV11-2 and TRBJ2-7, is EAGVAQSPRYKIIEKRQSVAFWCNPISGHATLYWYQQILGQGPKLLIQFQNNGVVDDSQLPKDRFSAERLKGVDSTLKIQPAKLEDSAVYLCASSPRDSSDAYEQYFGPGTRLTVT.